This TCR beta chain is drawn from a study of CD8+CD57+ T cells in acquired aplastic anemia. Study in general: Sorting CD4+ and CD8+ cells gave DNA averaging approximately 3 ug. Some 11 million reads, on average, were obtained for CD4+ cells from healthy donors.

Findings and caveats of the study: Any difference that existed in CD8+ Simpson's diversity between patients and controls was not significant. About 30 CD8+ CDR3 sequences occurred in both the patients and the controls.

Germline V gene data show CDR1 as MNHNS and CDR2 as SASEGT. Germline trimming cut 11 bases from V and 0 bases from J; bases unmatched to any gene: 3. The CDR3 loop spans 12 amino acids. TCR beta VDJ combinations and CDR3 sequences were profiled from genomic DNA. TCRdb fed the reads into MiXCR, producing one record per CDR3 protein. Of about 160,000 distinct CDR3 sequences listed, roughly 48% are singletons. There are a few counts of this clonotype. No antigen is known for it. The rearrangement uses TRBV6-1 and TRBJ2-7, with TRBD2 identical over 8 bases. The TCR comes from a human donor in good health. Sample: sorted CD4+, CD8+, or CD8+CD57+ T cells (not recorded which) from PBMCs. The CDR3 spells CASGGFSYEQYF. Here the CDR3 DNA reads TGTGCCTCGGGGGGGTTCTCCTACGAGCAGTACTTC.